This T cell receptor beta chain was captured in a study of T cell changes during pregnancy in multiple sclerosis. Worth noting for this clone: Within the sample, other DNA sequences also encode this same CDR3.

Germline V CDR1 and CDR2: SGDLS, YYNGEE. V lost 0 bases, J lost 1 base, and 10 bases lay in between. This CDR3 is 15 amino acids long. Here immunoSEQ multiplex PCR was the method, and the copy in TCRdb shows in-frame clones only, minus some. This sample yields approximately 84,000 clones, of which 94% are seen a single time; 2% to 3% belongs to the top ten. The source is a female donor with multiple sclerosis, enrolled in a pregnancy study. The chain joins TRBV9 to TRBJ1-1; a possible D gene is TRBD1 (5 bases). The sequencing here drew on peripheral blood, taken in the third trimester of pregnancy. The CDR3 protein is CASSVVGGGNTEAFF. The CDR3 DNA reads as TGTGCCAGCAGCGTAGTGGGGGGAGGGAACACTGAAGCTTTCTTT.